This TCR beta chain was identified during a study of CD8 T cells in ankylosing spondylitis. TCRdb itself ran the 5' RACE reads through MiXCR, one entry per CDR3 protein. The sample holds approximately 140,000 distinct CDR3 sequences; around 42% are singletons and the top ten take about 16%. Study-wide findings and caveats: Existing reports had already noted some motif variants in reactive arthritis synovial fluid and blood.

This clonotype was seen a handful of times. The target antigen is unknown. The sample taken for sequencing was synovial fluid, either unsorted or a sorted T cell fraction (not recorded which). This clonotype originated in a male donor with ankylosing spondylitis.

CDR3 sequence (DNA): TGTGCCATCAGTGAGTCTGGCGGGAGCACAGATACGCAGTATTTT. Its protein is CAISESGGSTDTQYF. The chain uses TRBV10-3 and TRBJ2-3, with TRBD2 as a possible D gene (5 bases). Germline V lookup: CDR1 ENHRY, CDR2 SYGVKD. This CDR3 has 15 amino acids. Between the trimmed V and J ends, which lost 0 bases and 0 bases, there was a span of 7 bases.